The next 18 T cell receptor beta chains were all read from a single sample in a study of sequential checkpoint blockade in melanoma. Produced via immunoSEQ multiplex PCR; TCRdb's table is partial and in-frame only. The data show roughly 5,000 clones, with approximately 39% seen just once and roughly 6.5% held by the top ten. The treatment was: randomized to nivolumab then ipilimumab (arm A) or the reverse (arm B). The sample in question was tumor tissue (inferred from file names), obtained from a patient given nivolumab and ipilimumab in sequence. These receptor sequences come from a human donor with melanoma.

The chain joins TRBV6-8 to TRBJ2-7; D not resolved. V was trimmed by 5 bases and J by 3 bases, leaving 8 bases between them. CDR1 and CDR2 from the germline V gene are MNHGY and SAAAGT. This CDR3 is 12 amino acids long. CDR3 in amino acids: CASSLSNYEQYF. CDR3 sequence (DNA): TGTGCCAGCAGTCTCAGTAACTACGAGCAGTACTTC.

This clone was counted at least ten times. The chain recombines TRBV11-3 with TRBJ2-5, with TRBD2 matching 9 bases. This CDR3 region has 15 residues. V was clipped by 5 bases and J by 1 base; unmatched bases: 5. The germline gives CDR1 SGHNT, CDR2 YENEEA. CDR3 in amino acids: CASSRGRALQETQYF. The CDR3 DNA reads TGTGCCAGCAGCCGCGGGAGGGCCCTCCAAGAGACCCAGTACTTC.

This clone was recorded a few times. V is TRBV6-8 and J is TRBJ2-1; 15 nucleotides align to TRBD2. V was clipped by 2 bases and J by 8 bases; unmatched bases: 4. This CDR3 has 16 residues. Germline V gives CDR1 MNHGY, CDR2 SAAAGT. The CDR3 loop reads CASSYPGLAGGYEQFF. The CDR3 coding sequence is TGTGCCAGCAGTTACCCGGGACTAGCGGGAGGCTATGAGCAGTTCTTC.

This clone occurred a few times. This chain joins TRBV9 and TRBJ2-1; 16 positions match TRBD2. Germline V gene sequence: CDR1 SGDLS, CDR2 YYNGEE. The CDR3 consists of 17 residues. Trimming removed 3 bases from V and 8 bases from J; junction bases left unmatched: 8. CDR3 protein: CASSGGLAGGPFDEQFF. The CDR3 nucleotides read TGTGCCAGCAGCGGGGGACTAGCGGGAGGGCCTTTCGATGAGCAGTTCTTC. The full variable domain, its missing parts supplied by reference TRBV9 and TRBJ2-1, is DSGVTQTPKHLITATGQRVTLRCSPRSGDLSVYWYQQSLDQGLQFLIQYYNGEERAKGNILERFSAQQFPDLHSELNLSSLELGDSALYFCASSGGLAGGPFDEQFFGPGTRLTVL.

There are a few counts of this clone. This sequence joins TRBV30 and TRBJ1-1; unclear D gene. The CDR3 length is 12 residues. The V end lost 1 base, the J end lost 2 bases, and 5 bases lay between the germline ends. The germline CDR1 and CDR2 sequences are GTSNPN and SVGIG (reference sequence). CDR3 region: CAWSGINTEAFF. The CDR3 nucleotides read TGTGCCTGGAGTGGAATAAACACTGAAGCTTTCTTT. Based on the CDR3 plus reference TRBV30 and TRBJ1-1, the full variable domain is SQTIHQWPATLVQPVGSPLSLECTVEGTSNPNLYWYRQAAGRGLQLLFYSVGIGQISSEVPQNLSASRPQDRQFILSSKKLLLSDSGFYLCAWSGINTEAFFGQGTRLTVV.

This clone was seen only once. The chain is built from TRBV29-1 and TRBJ2-7, with TRBD1 matching over 9 bases. V was pared by 6 bases and J by 4 bases, with 7 bases of the junction left unmatched. The length of the CDR3 is 13 residues. CDR1 and CDR2 from the germline V gene are SQVTM and ANQGSEA. The CDR3 spells CSVTRTGAYEQYF. The CDR3 coding sequence is TGCAGCGTGACGAGGACAGGGGCGTACGAGCAGTACTTC.

This clone was counted a few times. The chain links TRBV6-8 to TRBJ2-2; D is unresolved. V was clipped by 5 bases and J by 2 bases, with 9 bases between them. CDR1 and CDR2 from the germline V gene are MNHGY and SAAAGT. This CDR3 contains 14 residues. The CDR3, as DNA: TGTGCCAGCAGTCCCCGGACCAACACCGGGGAGCTGTTTTTT. It specifies CASSPRTNTGELFF.

The genes are TRBV28 and TRBJ1-1; no clear D gene. Germline lookup yields CDR1 MDHEN and CDR2 SYDVKM. Trimming removed 6 bases from V and 3 bases from J, with 11 bases in between. The CDR3 extends over 13 amino acids. In DNA, the CDR3 is TGTGCCAGCAGGGGCCGCCTCGACACTGAAGCTTTCTTT. Translated, it gives CASRGRLDTEAFF.

The chain is built from TRBV28 and TRBJ2-7; 8 positions match TRBD1. Looked up from germline, CDR1 is MDHEN and CDR2 is SYDVKM. V gave up 6 bases and J gave up 5 bases; unmatched junction bases: 9. The CDR3 has 14 amino acids. DNA for the CDR3: TGTGCCAGCAGCCAAGTTGGACAGGGCCACGAGCAGTACTTC. Residues: CASSQVGQGHEQYF.

Notes on this clone: Its ends do not fully match the called genes, so a read error is possible. The genes are TRBV7-8 and TRBJ1-1; TRBD1 is a possible D gene (6 bases). This CDR3 has 13 residues. Germline V gives CDR1 SGHVS, CDR2 FQNEAQ. The CDR3 loop is CASSSNRDTEAFF. CDR3 bases: TGTGCCAGCAGCTCAAACCGGGACACAGAAGCTTTCTTT.

This clone was counted a few times. This sequence joins TRBV11-3 and TRBJ1-3, with a weak D call TRBD1 (6 bases). CDR3 length equals 15 residues. The germline V gene has CDR1 SGHNT and CDR2 YENEEA. The V gene lost 2 bases and the J gene lost 0 bases, with 8 bases spanning the gap. The CDR3, as DNA: TGTGCCAGCAGCTTAAGGGGGGTCTCTGGAAACACCATATATTTT. Its translation is CASSLRGVSGNTIYF.

The chain combines TRBV19 with TRBJ2-7; 7 nucleotides align to TRBD2. The germline V gene encodes CDR1 LNHDA and CDR2 SQIVND (reference sequence). The CDR3 totals 14 residues. The junction had 11 bases not matched to a gene; V was cut back by 7 bases and J by 5 bases. The CDR3 bases are TGTGCCAGTACCCCGCGGGGGAAGGGGAACGAGCAGTACTTC. Its protein is CASTPRGKGNEQYF.

The J gene is TRBJ2-3, the V gene TRBV15; 13 nucleotides match TRBD2. The trim removed 5 bases at V and 4 bases at J, leaving 3 bases unmatched. Germline assignment: CDR1 LNHNV and CDR2 YYDKDF (reference sequence). The CDR3 is 15 residues long. For the CDR3, the DNA is TGTGCCACCAGCTGGACTAGCGGGAGCGCAGATACGCAGTATTTT. Translated, it gives CATSWTSGSADTQYF.

The sample holds a few counts of this clone. The CDR3 region has the DNA TGTGCCAGCAGTGTACAGGGTAGGGGACTAGCGGGGTTTTTGAATGAGCAGTTCTTC. Its protein is CASSVQGRGLAGFLNEQFF. This chain uses TRBV9 with TRBJ2-1; 13 nucleotides match TRBD2. Germline loops: CDR1 SGDLS, CDR2 YYNGEE. There are 19 residues in the CDR3. V dropped 5 bases and J dropped 7; count of bases not matched to a gene: 18.

V usage is TRBV18 and J usage is TRBJ1-2; unclear D gene. Germline V lookup: CDR1 KGHSH, CDR2 LQKENI. Deletions cut 3 bases from V and 8 bases from J, with 10 bases between. The CDR3 loop spans 12 amino acids. The CDR3, as DNA: TGTGCCAGCTCACCGCCCAAAGGGGGCTACACCTTC. This encodes CASSPPKGGYTF.

This clone was counted a few times. The chain joins TRBV6-8 to TRBJ2-7; 16 nucleotides match TRBD2. J lost 10 bases, V lost 6 bases, and 9 bases had no gene match. CDR1 MNHGY and CDR2 SAAAGT come from the germline V gene. This CDR3 is built from 15 residues. The CDR3 here is CASSPGTSGRARQYF. Here the CDR3 DNA reads TGTGCCAGCAGCCCGGGGACTAGCGGGAGGGCCAGACAGTACTTC.

The sample holds a few counts of this clone. This chain's CDR3 is CASSQAPGQGALGYTF. CDR3 nucleotide sequence: TGCGCCAGCAGCCAAGCTCCGGGACAGGGGGCGTTGGGCTACACCTTC. The chain has TRBV4-1 and TRBJ1-2, with 12 bases that match TRBD1. After removal of 1 base from V and 8 bases from J, the junction contained 8 bases not matched to a gene. The CDR3 is made up of 16 amino acids. Germline values: CDR1 MGHRA, CDR2 YSYEKL.

This clone appeared a few times. The J gene is TRBJ1-2, the V gene TRBV6-8; TRBD1 agrees at 7 bases. The V gene end was trimmed by 6 bases and the J gene end by 1 base; junction bases not matched to a gene: 11. The CDR3 consists of 16 residues. Germline values: CDR1 MNHGY, CDR2 SAAAGT. The DNA for the CDR3 is TGTGCCAGCAGGAAGCCGGGACAGCCTTATAACTATGGCTACACCTTC. Translated: CASRKPGQPYNYGYTF.